The 21 T cell receptor beta chains below were found in one sample sequenced in a study of cytomegalovirus exposure and HLA in healthy donors. 60 Vbeta and 13 Jbeta primers were used in PCR. Here immunoSEQ multiplex PCR was the method, and the copy in TCRdb shows in-frame clones only, minus some. The sample contains some 190,000 clones, more than 65% of which appear only once. Specimen: PBMCs. These receptors all come from a woman between 25 and 40 years old in good health and CMV-seropositive.

This clone has just a few counts. The chain is built from TRBV11-3 and TRBJ1-1; no clear D gene. This CDR3 comprises 11 residues. V was shortened by 4 bases and J by 2 bases, with 2 bases between the two germline ends. Germline lookup yields CDR1 SGHNT and CDR2 YENEEA. CDR3: CASSSNTEAFF. The CDR3 nucleotides are TGTGCCAGCAGCTCTAACACTGAAGCTTTCTTT. The whole variable domain, remainder taken from reference TRBV11-3 and TRBJ1-1, is EAGVVQSPRYKIIEKKQPVAFWCNPISGHNTLYWYLQNLGQGPELLIRYENEEAVDDSQLPKDRFSAERLKGVDSTLKIQPAELGDSAVYLCASSSNTEAFFGQGTRLTVV.

CDR3 sequence reads: CASSLRGPEGHTHNEQFF. CDR3 sequence (DNA): TGTGCCAGCAGCTTACGAGGGCCTGAAGGGCACACACACAATGAGCAGTTCTTC. The chain recombines TRBV7-9 with TRBJ2-1, with D tentatively TRBD2 (5 bases). This CDR3 region has 18 residues. Germline CDR1 and CDR2: SEHNR and FQNEAQ (reference sequence). V lost 2 bases to trimming and J lost 5 bases, with 22 bases between them.

V gene TRBV7-9 combines with J gene TRBJ2-2; tentative D call: TRBD1 (5 bases). The CDR3 contains 16 residues. Germline lookup yields CDR1 SEHNR and CDR2 FQNEAQ (reference sequence). V was trimmed by 3 bases and J by 4 bases, leaving 15 bases between them. CDR3 bases: TGTGCCAGCAGCTTTATAGAGCTTCAGGGCACCGGGGAGCTGTTTTTT. As protein: CASSFIELQGTGELFF.

The chain joins TRBV7-2 to TRBJ2-7; the match to TRBD1 covers 8 bases. V trimming: 2 bases; J trimming: 6 bases; junction bases outside the gene matches: 3. The CDR3 totals 13 residues. Germline CDR1 is SGHTA and CDR2 is FQGNSA. CDR3 in DNA: TGTGCCAGCAGCTTAAAACAGGGGGTCGAGCAGTACTTC. Translating it yields CASSLKQGVEQYF. Filled out from reference TRBV7-2 and TRBJ2-7, the complete variable domain reads GAGVSQSPSNKVTEKGKDVELRCDPISGHTALYWYRQSLGQGLEFLIYFQGNSAPDKSGLPSDRFSAERTGGSVSTLTIQRTQQEDSAVYLCASSLKQGVEQYFGPGTRLTVT.

This clone was found a few times. This sequence joins TRBV4-3 and TRBJ2-3; 11 bases fit TRBD2. CDR1 is LGHNA and CDR2 is YSLEER in the germline V gene. V gave up 0 bases and J gave up 6 bases; unmatched junction bases: 11. The CDR3 length is 18 residues. CDR3 coding DNA: TGCGCCAGCAGCCAAGAAGGGCCTAGCGGGAGGCTAGGGGATACGCAGTATTTT. This sequence encodes CASSQEGPSGRLGDTQYF.

V and J are TRBV10-2 and TRBJ2-3; 12 bases are a match to TRBD2. CDR3 length equals 16 residues. From germline, CDR1 is WSHSY and CDR2 SAAADI. V shed 7 bases, J shed 2 bases, and the junction held 7 bases outside the gene matches. The CDR3 coding sequence is TGCGCCAGCACCGATGGACTAGCGGGGATCACAGATACGCAGTATTTT. Protein sequence: CASTDGLAGITDTQYF.

The gene calls are TRBV7-9 and TRBJ2-2; 15 nucleotides match TRBD2. CDR1 is SEHNR, CDR2 FQNEAQ, per germline (reference sequence). The junction had 6 bases not matched to a gene; V was cut back by 5 bases and J by 5 bases. The CDR3 is 17 amino acids. The CDR3 protein is CASSRTSGGALTGELFF. The DNA for the CDR3 is TGTGCCAGCAGCCGGACTAGCGGGGGGGCCCTTACCGGGGAGCTGTTTTTT.

The chain links TRBV27 to TRBJ1-6; D not resolved. Germline lookup yields CDR1 MNHEY and CDR2 SMNVEV (reference sequence). Deletions cut 2 bases from V and 16 bases from J, with 12 bases between. This CDR3 has 12 amino acids. The DNA for the CDR3 is TGTGCCAGCAGTTTAGGCCCGTCTGGTCTCCACTTT. This codes for CASSLGPSGLHF.

CDR3 amino acids: CASSQDRQSDNEQFF. In nucleotides, the CDR3 is TGTGCCAGCAGCCAGGACCGACAGTCCGACAATGAGCAGTTCTTC. The chain is built from TRBV4-2 and TRBJ2-1, with D perhaps TRBD1 (5 bases). The CDR3 covers 15 residues. Between the trimmed V and J ends, which lost 3 bases and 5 bases, there was a span of 14 bases. Germline-derived CDR1 and CDR2 are LGHNA and YNFKEQ.

This clone was seen a few times. The chain carries TRBV10-3 and TRBJ1-6, with D possibly TRBD1 on 6 matching bases. The CDR3 loop spans 14 amino acids. The germline V gene has CDR1 ENHRY and CDR2 SYGVKD. V gave up 5 bases and J gave up 6 bases, with 11 bases separating them. The CDR3 sequence is CAISNGQLNSPLHF. For the CDR3, the DNA is TGTGCCATCAGTAACGGACAGCTTAATTCACCCCTCCACTTT.

This clone was recorded once. The V gene is TRBV6-5, the J gene TRBJ2-3; D is uncertain. The CDR3 runs 16 residues. Germline lookup yields CDR1 MNHEY and CDR2 SVGAGI. Deletions cut 0 bases from V and 2 bases from J, with 12 bases between. As DNA, the CDR3 is TGTGCCAGCAGTTACTCCCCAGAAATGTTCACAGATACGCAGTATTTT. Encoded protein: CASSYSPEMFTDTQYF.

This clone was recorded a few times. The chain is built from TRBV10-3 and TRBJ2-3; TRBD1 agrees at 7 bases. This CDR3 has 15 residues. V lost 6 bases to trimming and J lost 0 bases; unmatched junction nucleotides: 6. CDR1 and CDR2 from the germline V gene are ENHRY and SYGVKD. CDR3 coding DNA: TGTGCCATCAGGGAGGACAGGACTAGCACAGATACGCAGTATTTT. Its protein product is CAIREDRTSTDTQYF.

The chain is built from TRBV19 and TRBJ2-7, with D tentatively TRBD1 (6 bases). Germline V gene sequence: CDR1 LNHDA, CDR2 SQIVND (reference sequence). The V gene lost 4 bases and the J gene lost 2 bases, with 12 bases spanning the gap. This CDR3 is built from 14 residues. The CDR3 nucleotides read TGTGCCAGTAGTACTCAACAGGGACCCTACGAGCAGTACTTC. This translates into CASSTQQGPYEQYF.

The V call is TRBV7-9, the J call TRBJ1-4, with 9 positions matching TRBD1. CDR3 length: 17 amino acids. From germline, CDR1 is SEHNR and CDR2 FQNEAQ (reference sequence). Unmatched junction bases numbered 6, after V lost 4 bases and J lost 0 bases. The CDR3 here is CASSSTGGSTTNEKLFF. DNA for the CDR3: TGTGCCAGCAGCTCCACAGGGGGCTCCACAACTAATGAAAAACTGTTTTTT.

The gene calls are TRBV7-9 and TRBJ1-2; D possibly corresponds to TRBD1 (6 bases). Deletions cut 4 bases from V and 6 bases from J, with 15 bases between. Germline V CDR1 and CDR2: SEHNR, FQNEAQ (reference sequence). The CDR3 runs to 14 residues. The CDR3 nucleotides read TGTGCCAGCAGCTCACAGGGCCCACGGAATGGCTACACCTTC. It encodes CASSSQGPRNGYTF.

This clone was picked up a small number of times. This chain links TRBV7-9 with TRBJ2-7; 8 nucleotides match TRBD2. The CDR3 totals 18 residues. Germline V lookup: CDR1 SEHNR, CDR2 FQNEAQ (reference sequence). J lost 2 bases, V lost 1 base, and 13 bases had no gene match. CDR3 loop: CASSLGPSRGDSTYEQYF. The CDR3 nucleotides are TGTGCCAGCAGCTTAGGGCCCTCGCGGGGGGATAGCACCTACGAGCAGTACTTC.

The gene calls are TRBV28 and TRBJ2-7, with TRBD2 matching over 9 bases. V lost 5 bases, J lost 0 bases, and 2 bases stayed unmatched. The CDR3 has 14 residues. Germline V gene lookup returns CDR1 MDHEN and CDR2 SYDVKM. In nucleotides, the CDR3 is TGTGCCAGCAGTCGACTAGCGGTCTCCTACGAGCAGTACTTC. It yields the protein CASSRLAVSYEQYF.

The chain joins TRBV27 to TRBJ1-1; TRBD1 matches 8 bases. J was trimmed by 3 bases and V by 9 bases; bases with no gene match: 6. Germline lookup yields CDR1 MNHEY and CDR2 SMNVEV (reference sequence). This CDR3 has 13 amino acids. The CDR3 bases are TGTGCCAGTACAGGGGGGAAGGACACTGAAGCTTTCTTT. It codes for CASTGGKDTEAFF.

This chain joins TRBV27 and TRBJ2-7; D gene unclear. The CDR3 is made up of 13 amino acids. CDR1 is MNHEY, CDR2 SMNVEV, per germline (reference sequence). V shed 6 bases and J shed 0 bases, with 9 bases lying between them. CDR3: CASRMLSSYEQYF. The CDR3 nucleotides are TGTGCCAGCAGGATGCTTAGCTCCTACGAGCAGTACTTC.

V and J are TRBV4-1 and TRBJ2-7, with 9 bases matching TRBD2. This CDR3 comprises 15 residues. V shed 2 bases and J 6 bases; nucleotides not matched to a gene: 8. From germline, CDR1 is MGHRA and CDR2 YSYEKL. The CDR3 here is CASSQTSLAGFEQYF. The CDR3 region has the DNA TGCGCCAGCAGCCAAACGAGCCTAGCGGGGTTCGAGCAGTACTTC.

The chain links TRBV9 to TRBJ2-3, with D uncertain. This CDR3 is built from 13 residues. Between the trimmed V and J ends, which lost 1 base and 2 bases, there was a span of 5 bases. Germline values: CDR1 SGDLS, CDR2 YYNGEE. The chain's CDR3 is CASSVQNTDTQYF. Written as DNA, the CDR3 is TGTGCCAGCAGCGTACAAAACACAGATACGCAGTATTTT.